Following are 24 T cell receptor beta chains from one sample sequenced in a study of blood T cells in healthy people across ages. The authors ran a second PCR of roughly 6 to 12 cycles using a sample-barcoded 5' primer and a J-beta primer mix. TCRdb processed the 5' RACE reads anew with MiXCR; each CDR3 protein has one entry. This sample has around 900,000 distinct CDR3 sequences, with 25% to 35% found just once. Sequenced material: blood. Receptors originate from an elderly woman in good health.

V gene TRBV4-1 combines with J gene TRBJ1-5; no firm D call. V dropped 1 base and J dropped 5 bases, with 12 bases sitting between them. Germline V gene sequence: CDR1 MGHRA, CDR2 YSYEKL. The CDR3 runs to 15 residues. CDR3 nucleotide sequence: TGCGCCAGCAGCCAAGCGTTGGACGCTTATCAGCCCCAGCATTTT. It is translated as CASSQALDAYQPQHF.

This clonotype has just a few counts. The J gene is TRBJ2-1, the V gene TRBV24-1; 7 nucleotides align to TRBD1. The ends lost 7 bases at V and 0 bases at J; junction bases unmatched: 8. The CDR3 is made up of 16 amino acids. Germline CDR1 is KGHDR and CDR2 is SFDVKD. CDR3 bases: TGTGCCACCAGCCTAGGGGGCTGGAGCTCCTACAATGAGCAGTTCTTC. It yields the protein CATSLGGWSSYNEQFF.

To note about this clonotype: A much larger clone differs by one base, so this may be a read error. CDR3 residues: CASRFDGVLVGYTF. The CDR3 region has the DNA TGTGCCAGCAGATTTGACGGGGTTCTGGTTGGCTACACCTTC. V is TRBV6-2 or TRBV6-3 and J is TRBJ1-2; D is unclear. The CDR3 is 14 residues long. Trimming left V 6 bases short and J 7 bases short, with 18 bases between. Germline lookup yields CDR1 MNHEY and CDR2 SVGEGT.

CDR3 nucleotides: TGCAGTGCTAAGCAAGGTTGGGAGACCCAGTACTTC. This codes for CSAKQGWETQYF. The V gene is TRBV20-1, the J gene TRBJ2-5; D ambiguous. The CDR3 contains 12 residues. From germline, CDR1 is DFQATT and CDR2 SNEGSKA (reference sequence). Trimming took 4 bases from V and 5 from J, leaving 11 bases between them.

V and J are TRBV7-8 and TRBJ2-2; TRBD1 aligns across 7 bases. Germline V gene data show CDR1 as SGHVS and CDR2 as FQNEAQ. This CDR3 is 16 amino acids long. The V segment lost 5 bases and the J segment 2 bases; nucleotides outside the gene matches: 8. The CDR3 protein is CASSPRQGVNTGELFF. The CDR3 coding sequence is TGTGCCAGCAGCCCCCGACAGGGAGTAAACACCGGGGAGCTGTTTTTT.

The chain recombines TRBV4-3 with TRBJ2-5; 7 bases fit TRBD2. The J call could be wrong; TRBJ2-7 is a better fit for the DNA end. The CDR3 consists of 15 residues. Looked up from germline, CDR1 is LGHNA and CDR2 is YSLEER. The CDR3 DNA sequence: TGCGCCAGCAGCCAAGATTTGGGGACTATGGGCGAGCAGTACTTC. Protein: CASSQDLGTMGEQYF.

As concerns this clonotype: It may be a read error: a sequence one base away is much more abundant. This chain links TRBV7-8 with TRBJ2-7; 8 nucleotides line up with TRBD2. Germline trimming cut 1 base from V and 0 bases from J; bases unmatched to any gene: 5. Germline CDR1 SGHVS, CDR2 FQNEAQ. CDR3 length equals 16 residues. CDR3: CASSLVAGQVSYEQYF. CDR3 DNA: TGTGCCAGCAGCTTAGTAGCGGGGCAGGTCTCCTACGAGCAGTACTTC.

Concerning this clonotype: A read error may be the cause here, since a much bigger clone is one base away. J is TRBJ2-5 and V is TRBV2, with TRBD2 matching over 8 bases. The germline gives CDR1 SNHLY, CDR2 FYNNEI. The CDR3 extends over 15 amino acids. J gave up 4 bases and V 2 bases, and 6 bases lay outside the gene matches. Here the CDR3 reads CASSERPGGSETQYF. DNA of the CDR3: TGTGCCAGCAGTGAACGGCCGGGGGGGTCAGAGACCCAGTACTTC. The full variable domain, with the rest looked up from reference TRBV2 and TRBJ2-5, is EPEVTQTPSHQVTQMGQEVILRCVPISNHLYFYWYRQILGQKVEFLVSFYNNEISEKSEIFDDQFSVERPDGSNFTLKIRSTKLEDSAMYFCASSERPGGSETQYFGPGTRLLVL.

This clonotype was counted ten times or more. This rearrangement joins TRBV7-2 to TRBJ2-5; D is unclear. There are 15 residues in the CDR3. In germline, CDR1 is SGHTA, CDR2 FQGNSA. Trimming took off 3 bases at V and 1 base at J, with 12 bases between the two ends. The CDR3 region has the DNA TGTGCCAGCAGCTTCGACAAGCCAGTCCAAGAGACCCAGTACTTC. Translation gives CASSFDKPVQETQYF.

This clonotype occurred a few times. The rearrangement joins TRBV7-2 to TRBJ2-5, with 10 nucleotides matching TRBD1. The V gene's germline CDR1 is SGHTA and CDR2 FQGNSA. The CDR3 is 16 residues long. With 1 base clipped from V and 1 base from J, the junction kept 3 bases outside the gene matches. For the CDR3, the DNA is TGTGCCAGCAGCTTAGGGGACAGGGGAAGCCAAGAGACCCAGTACTTC. The encoded protein is CASSLGDRGSQETQYF.

This clonotype was found many times. V and J are TRBV12-3 or TRBV12-4 and TRBJ2-5; 14 bases are a match to TRBD2. The CDR3 contains 15 residues. Losses at the gene ends were 6 bases for V and 5 bases for J; bases not matched to a gene: 5. The CDR3 loop is CASRRLAGGIETQYF. The CDR3 coding sequence is TGTGCCAGCAGACGACTAGCGGGGGGGATTGAGACCCAGTACTTC.

In its sample, this clonotype was seen many times. This chain joins TRBV29-1 and TRBJ2-1; 7 nucleotides line up with TRBD1. The CDR3 length is 12 residues. J lost 5 bases, V lost 3 bases, and 1 base had no gene match. CDR1 is SQVTM and CDR2 is ANQGSEA in the germline V gene. The CDR3 coding sequence is TGCAGCGTTGAGGGACAGCACAATGAGCAGTTCTTC. This translates into CSVEGQHNEQFF.

This clonotype was seen many times. V gene TRBV7-8 combines with J gene TRBJ2-7; D not resolved. This CDR3 comprises 13 residues. Germline V gene data show CDR1 as SGHVS and CDR2 as FQNEAQ. The V end was cut by 5 bases, the J end by 5 bases, with 13 bases between. CDR3 in DNA: TGTGCCAGCAGCACCGACACCCCGAACGAGCAGTACTTC. Translating gives CASSTDTPNEQYF.

The chain has TRBV11-2 and TRBJ1-2; D is unclear. CDR1 SGHAT and CDR2 FQNNGV come from the germline V gene. V lost 4 bases, J lost 2 bases, and 8 bases lay in between. The CDR3 contains 13 residues. CDR3 region: CASSSAGNYGYTF. Here the CDR3 DNA reads TGTGCCAGCAGCTCCGCGGGGAACTATGGCTACACCTTC.

This clonotype was counted at least ten times. This rearrangement joins TRBV20-1 to TRBJ2-3, with D perhaps TRBD2 (5 bases). Trimming shortened V by 6 bases and J by 4 bases, and 23 bases separated the two germline ends. This CDR3 spans 16 amino acids. Germline V gene sequence: CDR1 DFQATT, CDR2 SNEGSKA (reference sequence). The CDR3 bases are TGCAGTGCGCCCTCGGTCGGGGTGGGTAGCCCAGATACGCAGTATTTT. Residues: CSAPSVGVGSPDTQYF.

This clonotype has more than one count but fewer than ten. One base away lies a much larger clone, so this may be a sequencing read error. This chain joins TRBV4-2 and TRBJ2-5; 9 bases agree with TRBD1. CDR1 is LGHNA and CDR2 is YNFKEQ in the germline V gene. This CDR3 is 15 amino acids long. The CDR3 protein is CASGQPGTGTETQYF. DNA for the CDR3: TGTGCCAGCGGCCAACCCGGGACAGGGACAGAGACCCAGTACTTC.

This clonotype was observed many times. This chain connects TRBV20-1 to TRBJ2-4; D remains ambiguous. The CDR3 is 13 residues long. Trimming shortened V by 8 bases and J by 2 bases, and 13 bases separated the two germline ends. CDR1 is DFQATT and CDR2 is SNEGSKA in the germline V gene (reference sequence). As DNA, the CDR3 is TGCAGTTTTTCGGACGGGCCCAAAAACATTCAGTACTTC. It translates to CSFSDGPKNIQYF.

This clonotype was seen at least ten times. The chain couples TRBV20-1 to TRBJ2-5, with 10 bases aligning to TRBD2. Trimming at V came to 3 bases and at J to 9 bases, leaving 13 bases not matched to a gene. CDR1 is DFQATT, CDR2 SNEGSKA, per germline (reference sequence). The CDR3 totals 15 residues. The CDR3 is CSARARPSGGGAQYF. CDR3 in DNA: TGCAGTGCTAGGGCCCGCCCCAGCGGGGGGGGGGCCCAGTACTTC.

V usage is TRBV7-2 and J usage is TRBJ1-2, with 9 bases lining up with TRBD1. The V gene end was trimmed by 3 bases and the J gene end by 5 bases; junction bases not matched to a gene: 7. The germline V gene encodes CDR1 SGHTA and CDR2 FQGNSA. The CDR3 spans 15 residues. The CDR3 DNA is TGTGCCAGCAGCTTCCGGGACAGGGTTCGGTATGGCTACACCTTC. Its protein is CASSFRDRVRYGYTF.

There are many counts of this clonotype. A much larger clonotype is one base distant, so this may be a read error. This rearrangement joins TRBV30 to TRBJ1-2, with 7 bases fitting TRBD1. The germline V gene encodes CDR1 GTSNPN and CDR2 SVGIG (reference sequence). The CDR3 has 13 residues. Trimming took 3 bases from V and 5 from J; bases not matched to a gene: 6. CDR3 nucleotide sequence: TGTGCCTGGAGGCGGGACAGACCTTATGGCTACACCTTC. Encoded protein: CAWRRDRPYGYTF.

This clonotype was detected many times. This chain's CDR3 is CASMEGETQYF. The DNA of the CDR3 is TGCGCCAGCATGGAGGGGGAGACCCAGTACTTC. The V call is TRBV5-1, the J call TRBJ2-5; D might be TRBD2 (6 bases). In germline, CDR1 is SGHRS, CDR2 YFSETQ. The CDR3 loop spans 11 amino acids. The V end was cut by 6 bases, the J end by 5 bases, with 8 bases between.

The sample holds many counts of this clonotype. The chain joins TRBV7-8 to TRBJ2-3; D is unresolved. The CDR3 has 11 residues. The V gene's germline CDR1 is SGHVS and CDR2 FQNEAQ. V shed 1 base and J shed 8 bases, with 4 bases lying between them. The CDR3 coding sequence is TGTGCCAGCAGCTTAGACGGTACGCAGTATTTT. It is translated as CASSLDGTQYF.

This clonotype came up many times. This chain links TRBV4-2 with TRBJ2-1; 8 positions agree with TRBD2. The junction had 7 bases not matched to a gene; V was cut back by 4 bases and J by 5 bases. The CDR3 spans 15 residues. The germline CDR1 and CDR2 sequences are LGHNA and YNFKEQ. The CDR3: CASSLSGGGDNEQFF. In DNA, the CDR3 is TGTGCCAGCAGCCTCAGCGGGGGCGGGGACAATGAGCAGTTCTTC.

This clonotype was picked up one time. This rearrangement joins TRBV6-1 to TRBJ1-1; possibly TRBD1 for D (6 bases). Germline V gene sequence: CDR1 MNHNS, CDR2 SASEGT. The CDR3 spans 14 residues. With 7 bases removed from V and 1 base from J, the gap between germline ends came to 13 bases. CDR3 loop: CASIRGPENTEAFF. In DNA form, the CDR3 reads TGTGCCAGCATTCGGGGGCCGGAGAACACTGAAGCTTTCTTT.